This TCR beta chain was obtained from a study of T cells after yellow fever vaccination. TCRdb passed the 5' RACE reads through MiXCR, listing each CDR3 protein once. The data hold a few hundred thousand distinct CDR3 sequences, with about 8.3% observed a single time. The material sequenced was PBMCs, taken roughly seven weeks after the first yellow fever vaccination. The source is a man between 18 and 35 years old who received the YFV17D yellow fever vaccine.

Here the CDR3 DNA reads TGTGCCAGCAGACCGGACAGGGCGCCTACCCGAGTCACTGAAGCTTTCTTT. It yields the protein CASRPDRAPTRVTEAFF. The chain uses TRBV6-2 or TRBV6-3 and TRBJ1-1, with TRBD1 identical over 8 bases. V shed 6 bases, J shed 4 bases, and the junction held 16 bases outside the gene matches. This CDR3 is 17 amino acids long. Germline CDR1 MNHEY, CDR2 SVGEGT.